This T cell receptor beta chain was documented in a study of shared clonotypes between healthy human individuals. Deep level was the assay's run setting. Some clones are missing from TCRdb's copy, which holds only in-frame ones; the method was immunoSEQ multiplex PCR. The data show about 2.1 million clones, 93% seen once. CD45RO negativity and positive selection for CCR7 defined naive CD8 cells, a population that excluded terminally differentiated effector memory CD45RA+ cells. Healthy adults negative for HIV, lacking recent acute infections or vaccinations, served as donors. Whole-study results and caveats: Clonotypes which were not shared had lower generation probabilities than clonotypes that all four donors shared. Enrolling few donors narrowed the genetic and exposure-history diversity that was represented.

A note on this clone: Antigen specificity is unknown. Within the sample, other DNA sequences also encode this same CDR3.

CDR1 and CDR2 (germline): SQVTM, ANQGSEA. The CDR3 is made up of 10 amino acids. V was clipped by 4 bases and J by 4 bases, with 4 bases between them. Specimen: naive CD8+ T cells from PBMCs. The V and J genes are TRBV29-1 and TRBJ2-5, with no clear D. The sequence was collected from a man aged 18 to 29 in good health. Some clones in this sample may be carry-over from other donors' samples. The CDR3 here is CSVVLETQYF. The CDR3 DNA reads TGCAGCGTTGTTTTAGAGACCCAGTACTTC.